This is a list of T cell receptor beta chains from one sample in a study of shared clonotypes between healthy human individuals. Using immunoSEQ multiplex PCR, the repertoire was profiled, and TCRdb retains in-frame clones only, with some absent. The sample carries about 2,500,000 clones, around 94% recorded once. Sequencing was done on a sample of naive CD4+ T cells sorted from blood. The receptors originated from a man aged 18 to 30 in good health. CDR3s include the opening cysteine and the closing phenylalanine or tryptophan. Fields, in order: D gene, clone size, V gene, J gene, CDR3 DNA, CDR3 protein. The D gene is left open where the match is weak. Clone size is shown for a subset of rows, as once, few, many or a class of expanded clone.

TRBD1	once	TRBV10-3	TRBJ2-7	TGTGCCACCAAACCCGGGACAGGGGATAGAGAGCAGTACTTC	CATKPGTGDREQYF
NA	NA	TRBV2	TRBJ2-3	TGTGCCAGTTCCTTAGCAGATACGCAGTATTTT	CASSLADTQYF
NA	NA	TRBV10-3	TRBJ1-1	TGTGCCATCAGTGACCAGGGACTGCCCAACACTGAAGCTTTCTTT	CAISDQGLPNTEAFF
NA	once	TRBV5-4	TRBJ2-2	TGTGCCAGCAGCCTGGGGGTGGGGGTGAACACCGGGGAGCTGTTTTTT	CASSLGVGVNTGELFF
NA	NA	TRBV10-3	TRBJ1-3	TGTGCCATAGAAGGAGGGCGCTCTGGAAACACCATATATTTT	CAIEGGRSGNTIYF
TRBD2	NA	TRBV4-3	TRBJ2-7	TGCGCCAGCAGCCAAGATCGCAGTTACCTAGCGGGATACGAGCAGTACTTC	CASSQDRSYLAGYEQYF
NA	NA	TRBV6-6	TRBJ1-1	TGTGCCAGCAGTTCGGACGCCTGGAACACTGAAGCTTTCTTT	CASSSDAWNTEAFF
TRBD1	NA	TRBV19	TRBJ2-7	TGTGCCAGTAGTGATCAGGGACAGGGTGTTTCCTACGAGCAGTACTTC	CASSDQGQGVSYEQYF
TRBD2	NA	TRBV5-1	TRBJ2-1	TGCGCCAGCAGCGTCGGGACTAGCGGGTGGAGCTCCTACAATGAGCAGTTCTTC	CASSVGTSGWSSYNEQFF
NA	NA	TRBV28	TRBJ2-3	TGTGCCAGCACCGCCGGGACACCCGGACATACGCAGTATTTT	CASTAGTPGHTQYF
NA	once	TRBV10-2	TRBJ1-1	TGCGCCAGCAGTGAAATCCGCGGCACTGAAGCTTTCTTT	CASSEIRGTEAFF
TRBD2	NA	TRBV10-3	TRBJ2-5	TGTGCCATCAGTTCACCCGTCGGGGGGAAACAAGAGACCCAGTACTTC	CAISSPVGGKQETQYF
TRBD1	NA	TRBV6-5	TRBJ1-5	TGTGCCAGCAGTTACTCCTTCGACAGGGGGTTATCTTTT	CASSYSFDRGLSF
TRBD1	NA	TRBV6-5	TRBJ1-2	TGTGCCAGCAAAAACCCGGGACAGGGGGCTAGTGGCTACACCTTC	CASKNPGQGASGYTF
NA	NA	TRBV4-1	TRBJ2-2	TGCGCCAGCAGCCAGTCGCTCGGGTCGAACACCGGGGAGCTGTTTTTT	CASSQSLGSNTGELFF